This T cell receptor (beta chain) was sequenced for a study of T-cell memory formation after mild COVID-19. V dropped 6 bases and J dropped 2; count of bases not matched to a gene: 4. Germline CDR1 and CDR2: SGHNT and YENEEA. The CDR3 has 15 amino acids. MiXCR, applied by TCRdb to the 5' RACE reads, yields one record per CDR3 protein. Here the sample spans about 350,000 distinct CDR3 sequences, 25% to 30% being singletons. As regards this clonotype: The antigen remains unidentified.

Study-wide findings and caveats: Clones shrinking between day 15 and 85 showed a balanced CD4/CD8 split, and those that grew later tilted toward CD4+. What remained unconfirmed was the SARS-CoV-2 specificity of second-wave clones peaking on day 37. Contracting CD4+ clones sat mainly in CM and EM; CD8+ in EMRA.

The TCR was taken from an adult woman who had mild COVID-19 (a few samples of this study predate the infection). Cell type and time point are not known. Sequencing used PBMCs or a T cell subset sorted from them (not recorded which). This chain connects TRBV11-3 to TRBJ2-1, with TRBD2 matching over 10 bases. CDR3 in DNA: TGTGCCAGCAGGGTCCTAGCGGGAGCCTACAATGAGCAGTTCTTC. Its protein product is CASRVLAGAYNEQFF.